This TCR beta chain was found in a study of Ad26.COV2.S vaccination and SARS-CoV-2 variants. The germline gives CDR1 SNHLY, CDR2 FYNNEI. The CDR3 extends over 13 amino acids. Trimming cost V 6 bases and J 2 bases, with 9 bases left between them. Clones were read by immunoSEQ multiplex PCR, and TCRdb kept only the in-frame ones, dropping some. The sample shows about 480,000 clones, roughly 87% of them seen only once. This clone occurred once. The sample's treatment: 19 received Ad26.COV2.S at low or high dose, single or two shots; about five received placebo; per-sample allocation not given. Sampling was done on day 63 after the first vaccine or placebo injection.

The sequences come from peripheral blood, collected in a trial of Ad26.COV2.S vaccine versus placebo. V gene TRBV2 combines with J gene TRBJ2-3; D is uncertain. This receptor was taken from a person aged 18 to 65 who received the Ad26.COV2.S COVID-19 vaccine or a placebo. Here the CDR3 DNA reads TGTGCCAGCAGCGACGGATTCACAGATACGCAGTATTTT. It is translated as CASSDGFTDTQYF.